The 22 T cell receptor beta chains listed next were all sequenced from one sample in a study of response to subunit inactivated influenza vaccine. TCRdb reprocessed the RT-PCR reads with MiXCR, giving one entry per CDR3 protein. The sample has more than 450,000 distinct CDR3 sequences, about 10% seen once; the top ten hold about 11%. These sequences were also reported in another study, on T cells expressing NK-cell markers. That report notes: Production of TCR beta cDNA relied on 5'RACE template switching with UMIs.

The sequencing used PBMCs from blood, collected on the day of vaccination. These receptors originate from a man in his fifties or sixties who received an inactivated influenza vaccine.

The chain links TRBV11-2 to TRBJ2-1, with 7 bases fitting TRBD1. CDR3 length: 13 amino acids. The germline V gene encodes CDR1 SGHAT and CDR2 FQNNGV. The junction had 6 bases not matched to a gene; V was cut back by 7 bases and J by 6 bases. The CDR3 sequence is CASKTPGGNEQFF. DNA of the CDR3: TGTGCCAGCAAGACTCCAGGGGGCAATGAGCAGTTCTTC.

The J gene is TRBJ2-7, the V gene TRBV4-2; D possibly corresponds to TRBD2 (5 bases). CDR1 and CDR2 (germline): LGHNA, YNFKEQ. The CDR3 is 17 amino acids. V lost 1 base and J lost 4, with 20 bases in between. CDR3 protein: CASSQVSAQRRPYEQYF. The DNA for the CDR3 is TGTGCCAGCAGCCAAGTCTCGGCCCAGCGGAGACCTTACGAGCAGTACTTC.

J is TRBJ2-3 and V is TRBV6-5; 7 bases fit TRBD1. This CDR3 region has 16 residues. Germline CDR1 and CDR2: MNHEY and SVGAGI. Unmatched junction bases numbered 9, after V lost 0 bases and J lost 6 bases. As DNA, the CDR3 is TGTGCCAGCAGTTACTCGATACAGGGACAGTGGGATACGCAGTATTTT. Amino acids: CASSYSIQGQWDTQYF.

The chain uses TRBV11-2 and TRBJ2-1; TRBD2 aligns across 7 bases. Germline V lookup: CDR1 SGHAT, CDR2 FQNNGV. This CDR3 region has 15 residues. J was trimmed by 1 base and V by 5 bases; bases with no gene match: 5. The CDR3 DNA follows: TGTGCCAGCAGCCAGGCTAGCGGATCCTACAATGAGCAGTTCTTC. It is translated as CASSQASGSYNEQFF. The full variable domain, rest sourced from reference TRBV11-2 and TRBJ2-1, is EAGVAQSPRYKIIEKRQSVAFWCNPISGHATLYWYQQILGQGPKLLIQFQNNGVVDDSQLPKDRFSAERLKGVDSTLKIQPAKLEDSAVYLCASSQASGSYNEQFFGPGTRLTVL.

The chain carries TRBV7-2 and TRBJ2-6; no definite D call. This CDR3 region has 17 residues. CDR1 and CDR2 from the germline V gene are SGHTA and FQGNSA. Trimming removed 1 base at V and 4 bases at J, with 14 bases between. The CDR3 nucleotides are TGTGCCAGCAGCTTAGGTTTAGGTCACCCCGGGGCCAACGTCCTGACTTTC. Amino acids: CASSLGLGHPGANVLTF.

This clonotype was picked up a small number of times. The chain couples TRBV28 to TRBJ2-7, with 10 bases that match TRBD1. Trimming at V came to 5 bases and at J to 2 bases, leaving 3 bases not matched to a gene. The germline CDR1 and CDR2 sequences are MDHEN and SYDVKM. There are 14 residues in the CDR3. The CDR3 here is CASSRQGAPYEQYF. The CDR3 DNA sequence: TGTGCCAGCAGTCGACAGGGGGCCCCCTACGAGCAGTACTTC.

This clonotype has only a few counts. The chain couples TRBV28 to TRBJ2-7; no reliable D call. CDR3 length: 17 residues. The V and J ends lost 3 bases and 0 bases respectively, with 18 bases between them. Germline CDR1 and CDR2: MDHEN and SYDVKM. The CDR3 DNA sequence: TGTGCCAGCAGTTTCTTGGAATTAAGCCTTAGCTCCTACGAGCAGTACTTC. Residues: CASSFLELSLSSYEQYF.

A few counts support this clonotype. This sequence joins TRBV5-1 and TRBJ2-3, with TRBD1 identical over 9 bases. V lost 2 bases and J lost 5; bases outside the gene matches: 3. The CDR3 sequence is 14 residues long. Germline CDR1 reads SGHRS; CDR2 reads YFSETQ. As DNA, the CDR3 is TGCGCCAGCAGCTTACAGGGGGCAAGAGATACGCAGTATTTT. Amino acids: CASSLQGARDTQYF.

In its sample, this clonotype was seen a few times. The V gene is TRBV5-5, the J gene TRBJ1-5, with D uncertain. The CDR3 sequence is 13 residues long. CDR1 is SGHKS, CDR2 YYEKEE, per germline (reference sequence). V was trimmed by 2 bases and J by 5 bases, leaving 8 bases between them. In nucleotides, the CDR3 is TGTGCCAGCAGCTTTATGAGAGATCAGCCCCAGCATTTT. Translating it yields CASSFMRDQPQHF.

CDR3 nucleotide sequence: TGCAGTGCTAGCTACAATACCATGCGACTGGATACGCAGTATTTT. It codes for CSASYNTMRLDTQYF. The chain joins TRBV20-1 to TRBJ2-3; D is ambiguous. Looked up from germline, CDR1 is DFQATT and CDR2 is SNEGSKA (reference sequence). The V end was cut by 3 bases, the J end by 6 bases, with 19 bases between. This CDR3 has 15 amino acids.

This clonotype was seen repeatedly, ten times or more. The gene calls are TRBV7-2 and TRBJ2-7; 8 bases fit TRBD1. Germline CDR1 and CDR2: SGHTA and FQGNSA. This CDR3 has 15 amino acids. The V segment lost 5 bases and the J segment 6 bases; nucleotides outside the gene matches: 12. The CDR3: CASSRRTGRSPEQYF. Here the CDR3 DNA reads TGTGCCAGCAGCCGGAGGACAGGGAGATCTCCCGAGCAGTACTTC.

CDR3 nucleotide sequence: TGTGCCAGCAGTTATCTAGCGGGCGGGGAGCTGTTTTTT. Protein product: CASSYLAGGELFF. The J gene is TRBJ2-2, the V gene TRBV27, with 8 bases fitting TRBD2. The germline V gene encodes CDR1 MNHEY and CDR2 SMNVEV (reference sequence). The CDR3 length is 13 residues. Trimming removed 4 bases from V and 7 bases from J; junction bases left unmatched: 2.

This clonotype was observed many times. The genes are TRBV5-6 and TRBJ2-1; D call uncertain. V lost 0 bases, J lost 0 bases, and 7 bases lay in between. Germline lookup yields CDR1 SGHDT and CDR2 YYEEEE. The CDR3 runs 15 residues. CDR3 DNA sequence: TGTGCCAGCAGCTTGGGCTCGAGCTCCTACAATGAGCAGTTCTTC. Amino acids: CASSLGSSSYNEQFF.

The J gene is TRBJ1-5, the V gene TRBV29-1; no clear D. Germline V lookup: CDR1 SQVTM, CDR2 ANQGSEA. V dropped 5 bases and J dropped 2 bases, with 10 bases sitting between them. CDR3 length equals 13 residues. The CDR3 sequence: CSVMEGGNQPQHF. CDR3 DNA: TGCAGCGTTATGGAGGGAGGCAATCAGCCCCAGCATTTT.

This chain joins TRBV28 and TRBJ2-7; D remains ambiguous. The CDR3 is 12 amino acids. V lost 4 bases, J lost 12 bases, and 16 bases lay in between. The germline CDR1 and CDR2 sequences are MDHEN and SYDVKM. CDR3 bases: TGTGCCAGCAGTTCAGCTGAGGTCCGAAGGTACTTC. This sequence encodes CASSSAEVRRYF.

This clonotype has more than one count but fewer than ten. J is TRBJ1-2 and V is TRBV2; D is ambiguous. The germline V and J ends were trimmed by 8 bases and 2 bases, with 15 bases remaining between them. This CDR3 comprises 14 residues. Germline CDR1 and CDR2: SNHLY and FYNNEI. CDR3 protein: CASLANRGNYGYTF. The CDR3 DNA sequence: TGTGCCAGCTTAGCCAACCGGGGAAACTATGGCTACACCTTC.

The chain uses TRBV4-3 and TRBJ1-2, with a weak D call TRBD1 (5 bases). CDR1 is LGHNA and CDR2 is YSLEER in the germline V gene. This CDR3 contains 16 residues. With 4 bases removed from V and 7 bases from J, the gap between germline ends came to 22 bases. CDR3 coding DNA: TGCGCCAGCAGCCTGAAGTGGGGGGAAGGGGCGGTTGGCTACACCTTC. As protein: CASSLKWGEGAVGYTF.

The chain employs TRBV30 and TRBJ2-1; D uncertain. CDR3 length equals 11 residues. Germline CDR1 and CDR2: GTSNPN and SVGIG (reference sequence). Deletions cut 0 bases from V and 8 bases from J, with 5 bases between. The CDR3 nucleotides are TGTGCCTGGAGTGTAGACCATGAGCAGTTCTTC. Translation: CAWSVDHEQFF. Complete variable domain (other parts from reference TRBV30 and TRBJ2-1): SQTIHQWPATLVQPVGSPLSLECTVEGTSNPNLYWYRQAAGRGLQLLFYSVGIGQISSEVPQNLSASRPQDRQFILSSKKLLLSDSGFYLCAWSVDHEQFFGPGTRLTVL.

The rearrangement uses TRBV28 and TRBJ2-1, with 11 bases aligning to TRBD2. The junction had 11 bases not matched to a gene; V was cut back by 9 bases and J by 7 bases. Germline V gives CDR1 MDHEN, CDR2 SYDVKM. The CDR3 contains 15 residues. The CDR3, as DNA: TGTGCCAGTGAGAAGCTAGCGGGAGGTGGTAATGAGCAGTTCTTC. It encodes CASEKLAGGGNEQFF.

The chain links TRBV15 to TRBJ2-2; 10 bases are shared with TRBD2. The trim removed 0 bases at V and 2 bases at J, leaving 9 bases unmatched. Germline lookup yields CDR1 LNHNV and CDR2 YYDKDF (reference sequence). The CDR3 spans 19 residues. The CDR3 protein is CATSRDGGVAGGNTGELFF. DNA of the CDR3: TGTGCCACCAGCAGAGATGGGGGCGTAGCGGGGGGTAACACCGGGGAGCTGTTTTTT.

This clonotype was picked up a small number of times. The chain couples TRBV18 to TRBJ1-1, with D perhaps matching TRBD1 (5 bases). CDR1 KGHSH and CDR2 LQKENI come from the germline V gene. V was trimmed by 1 base and J by 1 base, leaving 7 bases between them. This CDR3 has 14 residues. The CDR3 DNA reads TGTGCCAGCTCACCACAGGGGCAGAACACTGAAGCTTTCTTT. Translating gives CASSPQGQNTEAFF.

This clonotype was seen more than once but under ten times. This rearrangement joins TRBV6-2 or TRBV6-3 to TRBJ1-1; D is perhaps TRBD1 (6 bases). Trimming removed 5 bases from V and 4 bases from J, with 14 bases in between. CDR1 and CDR2 (germline): MNHEY, SVGEGT. The CDR3 is 14 residues long. In nucleotides, the CDR3 is TGTGCCAGCAGTAAATACAGGGACGGCACTGAAGCTTTCTTT. As protein: CASSKYRDGTEAFF.